Listed below are T cell receptor beta chains from one sample, sequenced in a study of cytomegalovirus exposure and HLA in healthy donors. Using immunoSEQ multiplex PCR, the repertoire was profiled, and TCRdb retains in-frame clones only, with some absent. This sample has 150,000 to 200,000 clones; approximately 80% occur once, and the top ten carry about 11%. Sequencing was carried out using PBMCs. Receptors were obtained from a man aged 50 to 60 in good health and CMV-seropositive. Each CDR3 is given with its conserved first and last residue. A D gene is named only where the DNA matches it firmly. Clone size appears in some rows only: once, few, many, or a class for an expanded clone.

TRBJ2-7	TRBD2	-	TRBV4-3	TGCGCCAGCAGCCAGATGTTAGCGGGTGGTACGTCCTACGAGCAGTACTTC	CASSQMLAGGTSYEQYF
TRBJ1-1	-	-	TRBV6-6	TGTGCCAGCAGTTACGGAGATAGCGGCACTGAAGCTTTCTTT	CASSYGDSGTEAFF
TRBJ2-7	TRBD2	few	TRBV7-2	TGTGCCAGCAGCTTTTCCGGTAGCGGGACATACGAGCAGTACTTC	CASSFSGSGTYEQYF
TRBJ2-5	-	-	TRBV18	TGTGCCAGCTCACGTGGGCAGGAAGAGACCCAGTACTTC	CASSRGQEETQYF
TRBJ1-2	-	-	TRBV18	TGTGCCAGCTCACCACCTCACATCCTCCAAGGCTACACCTTC	CASSPPHILQGYTF
TRBJ2-7	-	once	TRBV6-1	TGTGCCAGCAGTGCTTGGGGGGACTCCTACGAGCAGTACTTC	CASSAWGDSYEQYF
TRBJ1-3	TRBD1	-	TRBV7-2	TGTGCCAGCAGCTTACCAGGGGGATCTGGAAACACCATATATTTT	CASSLPGGSGNTIYF
TRBJ1-2	-	-	TRBV6-5	TGTGCCAGCAGTTACTCGGAGGGAGATAGCTATGGCTACACCTTC	CASSYSEGDSYGYTF
TRBJ2-5	-	few	TRBV5-4	TGTGCCAGCAGAAGTAGCGGCCAACAAGAGACCCAGTACTTC	CASRSSGQQETQYF
TRBJ2-7	TRBD1	-	TRBV28	TGTGCCAGCAGCCCCTCGACAGGGGGTGTTTACGAGCAGTACTTC	CASSPSTGGVYEQYF
TRBJ2-2	-	-	TRBV5-6	TGTGCCAGCAGCTTGGCGTCCGGGGAGCTGTTTTTT	CASSLASGELFF
TRBJ2-3	-	-	TRBV7-2	TGTGCCAGCAGTTCTCAGGGTTTCACAGATACGCAGTATTTT	CASSSQGFTDTQYF
TRBJ2-1	TRBD2	-	TRBV28	TGTGCCAGCAGTTTGGGCCTAGCGGAAGACAATGAGCAGTTCTTC	CASSLGLAEDNEQFF
TRBJ1-6	TRBD1	-	TRBV5-5	TGTGCCAGCAGCTTTCAGGCAGGGGGCGAAAATTCACCCCTCCACTTT	CASSFQAGGENSPLHF
TRBJ2-7	-	-	TRBV4-1	TGCGCCAGCAGCCAAGACCCGCAGTCTCGCGAGCAGTACTTC	CASSQDPQSREQYF
TRBJ2-7	-	-	TRBV7-6	TGTGCCAGCAGCGGCGCCATTCGGGGGTTCGAGCAGTACTTC	CASSGAIRGFEQYF
TRBJ2-7	-	-	TRBV7-2	TGTGCCAGCAGCACGGCAGGGGGAGGTAACCCCTACGAGCAGTACTTC	CASSTAGGGNPYEQYF
TRBJ1-2	-	few	TRBV28	TGTGCCACCAAATCACAGGGCAGCCACTATGGCTACACCTTC	CATKSQGSHYGYTF
TRBJ1-1	-	-	TRBV30	TGTGCCTGGATTAGACAGGTCGAAGCTTTCTTT	CAWIRQVEAFF
TRBJ1-2	TRBD1	-	TRBV5-6	TGTGCCAGCAGCTTCGACAGGGTTCGGGGAGGAGGCTACACCTTC	CASSFDRVRGGGYTF
TRBJ1-2	-	-	TRBV28	TGTGCCAGCAGTTCTCGACGGAGCACCTATGGCTACACCTTC	CASSSRRSTYGYTF
TRBJ2-7	TRBD1	-	TRBV4-3	TGCGCCAGCAGCCCCCGGACAGGGACCCACGAGCAGTACTTC	CASSPRTGTHEQYF
TRBJ2-5	-	-	TRBV5-4	TGTGCCAGCAGCTTCGACAGCCTCCAAGAGACCCAGTACTTC	CASSFDSLQETQYF
TRBJ2-5	-	-	TRBV5-1	TGCGCCAGCAGCGAGGGAGGAGAGACCCAGTACTTC	CASSEGGETQYF
TRBJ2-5	TRBD1	-	TRBV4-2	TGTGCCAGCAGCCCTGGGGACAGGGGTTTAGAGACCCAGTACTTC	CASSPGDRGLETQYF
TRBJ1-5	-	-	TRBV4-3	TGCGCCAGCAGCATTTCGCAGGGGATACAGCCCCAGCATTTT	CASSISQGIQPQHF
TRBJ2-3	TRBD1	-	TRBV19	TGTGCCAGTAGTATTGGGACAGGGAGGGAAGATACGCAGTATTTT	CASSIGTGREDTQYF
TRBJ2-7	TRBD2	-	TRBV4-1	TGCGCCAGCAGCCCCCAGACTAGCGCATCCTACGAGCAGTACTTC	CASSPQTSASYEQYF
TRBJ2-6	-	-	TRBV28	TGTGCCAGCTACTCCCCAGGGGAGTTGGGTGGGGCCAACGTCCTGACTTTC	CASYSPGELGGANVLTF
TRBJ1-5	-	-	TRBV6-5	TGTGCCAGCAGTTACCCATACAGGGCCAATCAGCCCCAGCATTTT	CASSYPYRANQPQHF
TRBJ2-5	TRBD1	-	TRBV5-1	TGCGCCAGCAGCGGGGGACAGGGGGTAGTGACCCAGTACTTC	CASSGGQGVVTQYF
TRBJ2-7	TRBD1	few	TRBV29-1	TGCAGCGCCGAGACAGGGGATCTGTCCTACGAGCAGTACTTC	CSAETGDLSYEQYF
TRBJ1-5	-	few	TRBV5-6	TGTGCCAGCAACTTCGACCTAACGAGACAGCGCTATCAGCCCCAGCATTTT	CASNFDLTRQRYQPQHF
TRBJ2-7	-	-	TRBV2	TGTGCCAGCGAGCTCTACGAGCAGTACTTC	CASELYEQYF
TRBJ1-1	-	-	TRBV19	TGTGCCAGTAGTTTCACATTTAACACTGAAGCTTTCTTT	CASSFTFNTEAFF
TRBJ2-3	-	few	TRBV6-5	TGTGCCAGCAGTTACTCGATGTCAACTAGCACAGATACGCAGTATTTT	CASSYSMSTSTDTQYF
TRBJ2-3	-	-	TRBV11-3	TGTGCCAGCAGCTTAGGTCGGGGCACAGATACGCAGTATTTT	CASSLGRGTDTQYF
TRBJ1-1	-	once	TRBV19	TGTGCCAGTAGTAATGGGGAGGAGTTGGCGTCGTTCTTT	CASSNGEELASFF
TRBJ1-2	-	few	TRBV10-3	TGTGCCAGCAGCAAACAGGGCGGCTATGGCTACACCTTC	CASSKQGGYGYTF
TRBJ1-4	TRBD1	once	TRBV19	TGTGCCAGTAGTATTACAGGGGCAACTAATGAAAAACTGTTTTTT	CASSITGATNEKLFF
TRBJ1-5	-	-	TRBV15	TGTGCCACCAGCAACGGGCTGGCGGGCGGACGCAATCAGCCCCAGCATTTT	CATSNGLAGGRNQPQHF
TRBJ1-6	TRBD1	-	TRBV7-9	TGTTCCAGCAGCCCCTGGGACAGGGAAGGCTCACCCCTCCACTTT	CSSSPWDREGSPLHF
TRBJ2-5	TRBD1	-	TRBV30	TGTGCCTGTGACAGGGGGCGCGGAGAGACCCAGTACTTC	CACDRGRGETQYF
TRBJ2-3	-	-	TRBV5-1	TGCGCCAGCAGCCGGGATGGGGGGAGTGATACGCAGTATTTT	CASSRDGGSDTQYF
TRBJ2-7	-	few	TRBV6-4	TGTGCCAGCAGTGACTCTGGCTCGAACGAGCAGTACTTC	CASSDSGSNEQYF
TRBJ1-1	TRBD1	-	TRBV13	TGTGCCAGCAGCTTCGACAGGGGGAACACTGAAGCTTTCTTT	CASSFDRGNTEAFF
TRBJ2-7	TRBD1	-	TRBV5-1	TGCGCCAGCAGCTGGACAGGGGAGTCCTACGAGCAGTACTTC	CASSWTGESYEQYF
TRBJ2-1	-	-	TRBV30	TGTGCCTGGACTCATTACCGGGACTTTGTTACCTACAATGAGCAGTTCTTC	CAWTHYRDFVTYNEQFF
TRBJ2-5	-	-	TRBV7-7	TGTGCTAGCAGCTTAGAATACAGGGTATACGAGACCCAGTACTTC	CASSLEYRVYETQYF
TRBJ2-2	-	-	TRBV5-1	TGCGCCAGCAGCTTGGGTAGTTTTAGAAACACCGGGGAGCTGTTTTTT	CASSLGSFRNTGELFF
TRBJ2-5	TRBD2	-	TRBV9	TGTGCCAGCAGCGAGGGACTAGCGGGACTGGGGGGCCAAGAGACCCAGTACTTC	CASSEGLAGLGGQETQYF
TRBJ2-1	-	-	TRBV5-4	TGTGCCAGCAGCTTGTCTGGCGAGCAGTTCTTC	CASSLSGEQFF
TRBJ1-2	-	-	TRBV7-6	TGTGCCAGCAGCTTAGTTGCGGACAGTGTGTATGGCTACACCTTC	CASSLVADSVYGYTF